The 14 T cell receptor beta chains presented below share a single source sample, sequenced in a study of vaccination effects on CD4 cells after COVID-19. Sequencing was preceded by expansion of antigen-specific CD4+ T cells with viral peptide pools in the ViraFEST assay. Isolation of CD4+ T cells took place after around 10 days of culture. Two-dose BNT162b2 or mRNA-1273 vaccination was given to participants. Repertoires were generated with immunoSEQ multiplex PCR, while TCRdb's copy carries only in-frame clones and drops some. The repertoire holds 55,000 to 70,000 clones, about 80% seen once, with about 0.86% in the top ten. These TCRs' antigens remain unknown. The sample consisted of CD4+ T cells from PBMCs cultured with HCoV-OC43 spike peptides, taken after COVID-19 vaccination. Subset of the sample: HCoV-OC43 spike overlapping peptide pool stimulation. All receptors derive from a human donor who received a COVID-19 vaccine.

This chain connects TRBV9 to TRBJ2-3, with 8 bases that match TRBD1. Per germline, CDR1 SGDLS and CDR2 YYNGEE. V gave up 3 bases and J gave up 1 base; unmatched junction bases: 7. The CDR3 sequence is 16 residues long. CDR3 in DNA: TGTGCCAGCAGCGCCACCCCGACAGGGGGCACAGATACGCAGTATTTT. Amino acid sequence: CASSATPTGGTDTQYF. Full variable domain (remainder filled in from reference TRBV9 and TRBJ2-3): DSGVTQTPKHLITATGQRVTLRCSPRSGDLSVYWYQQSLDQGLQFLIQYYNGEERAKGNILERFSAQQFPDLHSELNLSSLELGDSALYFCASSATPTGGTDTQYFGPGTRLTVL.

The gene calls are TRBV3-1 (or the pseudogene TRBV3-2) and TRBJ1-5; 7 bases align to TRBD1. Looked up from germline, CDR1 is LGHDT and CDR2 is YNNKEL (reference sequence). V trimming: 2 bases; J trimming: 2 bases; junction bases outside the gene matches: 6. The CDR3 runs 16 residues. The CDR3 DNA sequence: TGTGCCAGCAGCCAACTTCCCGGGACAGGCAATCAGCCCCAGCATTTT. Amino acid sequence: CASSQLPGTGNQPQHF.

This clone was seen a few times. This chain links TRBV12-3 or TRBV12-4 with TRBJ1-1; D gene unclear. Deletions cut 5 bases from V and 7 bases from J, with 14 bases between. CDR3 length: 13 residues. As DNA, the CDR3 is TGTGCCAGCAGTCCCCGAAGGAGCCGTGAAGCTTTCTTT. Its translation: CASSPRRSREAFF.

This clone was recorded a few times. The chain combines TRBV3-1 (or the pseudogene TRBV3-2) with TRBJ2-2, with TRBD1 identical over 7 bases. Germline V lookup: CDR1 LGHDT, CDR2 YNNKEL (reference sequence). V lost 3 bases to trimming and J lost 0 bases; unmatched junction nucleotides: 4. The length of the CDR3 is 16 residues. The CDR3 here is CASSQAGGSNTGELFF. In nucleotides, the CDR3 is TGTGCCAGCAGCCAGGCAGGGGGATCGAACACCGGGGAGCTGTTTTTT.

There are a few counts of this clone. The CDR3, as DNA: TGTGCCAGCAGCCAGAGATCCTCTAATGAGCAGTTCTTC. Protein sequence: CASSQRSSNEQFF. This chain uses TRBV14 with TRBJ2-1; D gene unclear. The length of the CDR3 is 13 residues. Germline V CDR1 and CDR2: SGHDN, FVKESK. V lost 3 bases and J 7 bases, leaving 10 bases between the germline ends.

V is TRBV3-1 (or the pseudogene TRBV3-2) and J is TRBJ1-3; perhaps TRBD1 as D (6 bases). Germline lookup yields CDR1 LGHDT and CDR2 YNNKEL (reference sequence). V lost 4 bases, J lost 0 bases, and 13 bases lay in between. The CDR3 is 16 residues long. The CDR3 protein is CASSPGQLSSGNTIYF. As DNA, the CDR3 is TGTGCCAGCAGCCCAGGACAGTTAAGCTCTGGAAACACCATATATTTT.

This clone was observed once. This chain joins TRBV7-2 and TRBJ2-3; no clear D. The length of the CDR3 is 11 residues. Trimming removed 6 bases at V and 2 bases at J, with 3 bases between. Germline CDR1 SGHTA, CDR2 FQGNSA. CDR3 nucleotides: TGTGCCAGCAGTTCCACAGATACGCAGTATTTT. Amino acid sequence: CASSSTDTQYF.

The V gene is TRBV5-1, the J gene TRBJ1-2; D gene unclear. This CDR3 spans 14 amino acids. CDR1 and CDR2 from the germline V gene are SGHRS and YFSETQ. The V end lost 4 bases, the J end lost 4 bases, and 14 bases lay between the germline ends. The CDR3 reads CASSVEKEPYGYTF. In nucleotides, the CDR3 is TGCGCCAGCAGCGTTGAGAAAGAACCCTATGGCTACACCTTC.

This clone has only a few counts. This chain connects TRBV7-8 to TRBJ2-5, with TRBD2 matching over 8 bases. The CDR3 extends over 16 amino acids. The V gene end was trimmed by 3 bases and the J gene end by 5 bases; junction bases not matched to a gene: 11. CDR1 is SGHVS and CDR2 is FQNEAQ in the germline V gene. CDR3 nucleotide sequence: TGTGCCAGCAGCTTGTCTGCTACCGGGGGGGAGGAGACCCAGTACTTC. It specifies CASSLSATGGEETQYF.

V and J are TRBV3-1 (or the pseudogene TRBV3-2) and TRBJ2-3, with TRBD2 matching 13 bases. V lost 1 base, J lost 3 bases, and 10 bases stayed unmatched. The CDR3 spans 19 residues. The V gene's germline CDR1 is LGHDT and CDR2 YNNKEL (reference sequence). CDR3 nucleotide sequence: TGTGCCAGCAGCCAAGGGACTAGCGGGGGTAGAGCGCGGACAGATACGCAGTATTTT. This translates into CASSQGTSGGRARTDTQYF.

The chain recombines TRBV6-2 or TRBV6-3 with TRBJ2-3; TRBD1 or TRBD2 may be the D gene (5 bases each). Germline CDR1 and CDR2: MNHEY and SVGEGT. The CDR3 spans 16 residues. With 5 bases removed from V and 0 bases from J, the gap between germline ends came to 15 bases. This CDR3 is CASSNYYRTSTDTQYF. In nucleotides, the CDR3 is TGTGCCAGCAGTAACTACTACAGGACTAGCACAGATACGCAGTATTTT.

The CDR3 DNA reads TGTGCCAGTAGTGTCGACAGGGACACTGAAGCTTTCTTT. It specifies CASSVDRDTEAFF. The V and J genes are TRBV19 and TRBJ1-1, with 7 bases fitting TRBD1. Germline CDR1 reads LNHDA; CDR2 reads SQIVND (reference sequence). This CDR3 comprises 13 residues. Trimming took 5 bases from V and 3 from J; bases not matched to a gene: 3.

This clone has just a few counts. The CDR3 protein is CASSQHGQGGADTQYF. The CDR3 DNA reads as TGTGCCAGCAGCCAACACGGACAGGGAGGGGCAGATACGCAGTATTTT. The chain combines TRBV3-1 (or the pseudogene TRBV3-2) with TRBJ2-3; perhaps TRBD1 as D (8 bases). Per the germline V gene, CDR1 is LGHDT and CDR2 is YNNKEL (reference sequence). This CDR3 is built from 16 residues. The ends were cut back, 2 bases at V and 4 bases at J, with 16 bases in the middle.

The V call is TRBV3-1 (or the pseudogene TRBV3-2), the J call TRBJ2-5; D remains unclear. The CDR3 contains 13 residues. The V end was cut by 4 bases, the J end by 4 bases, with 10 bases between. Germline CDR1 reads LGHDT; CDR2 reads YNNKEL (reference sequence). The DNA for the CDR3 is TGTGCCAGCAGCCCGGCGTGGCCAGAGACCCAGTACTTC. Protein product: CASSPAWPETQYF.